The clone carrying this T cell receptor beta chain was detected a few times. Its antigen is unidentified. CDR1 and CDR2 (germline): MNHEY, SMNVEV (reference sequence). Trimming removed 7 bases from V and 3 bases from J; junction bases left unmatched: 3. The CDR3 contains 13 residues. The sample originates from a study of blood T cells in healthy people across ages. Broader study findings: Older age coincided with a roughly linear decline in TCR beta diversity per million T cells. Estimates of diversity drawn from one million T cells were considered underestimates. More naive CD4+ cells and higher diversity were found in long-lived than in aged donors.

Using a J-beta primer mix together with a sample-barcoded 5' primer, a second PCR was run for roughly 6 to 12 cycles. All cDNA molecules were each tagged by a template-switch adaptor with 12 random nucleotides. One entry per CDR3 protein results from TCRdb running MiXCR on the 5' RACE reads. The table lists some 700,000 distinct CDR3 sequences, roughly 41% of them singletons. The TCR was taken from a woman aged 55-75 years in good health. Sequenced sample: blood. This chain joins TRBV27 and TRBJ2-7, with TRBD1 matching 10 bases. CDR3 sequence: CASKTGGGYEQYF. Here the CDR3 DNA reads TGTGCCAGCAAGACAGGGGGCGGCTACGAGCAGTACTTC.